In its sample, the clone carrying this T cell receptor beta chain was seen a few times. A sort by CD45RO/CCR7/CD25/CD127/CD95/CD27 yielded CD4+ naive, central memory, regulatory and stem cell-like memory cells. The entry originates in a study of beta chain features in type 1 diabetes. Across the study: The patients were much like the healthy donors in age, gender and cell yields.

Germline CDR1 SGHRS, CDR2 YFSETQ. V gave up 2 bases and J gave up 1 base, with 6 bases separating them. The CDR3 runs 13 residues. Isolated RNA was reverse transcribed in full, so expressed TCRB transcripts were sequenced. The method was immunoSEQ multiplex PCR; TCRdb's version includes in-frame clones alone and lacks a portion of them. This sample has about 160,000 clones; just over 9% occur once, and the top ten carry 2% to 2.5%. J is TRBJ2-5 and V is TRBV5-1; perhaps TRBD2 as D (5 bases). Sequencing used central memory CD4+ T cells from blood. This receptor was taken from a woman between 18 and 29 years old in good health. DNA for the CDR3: TGCGCCAGCAGCTTCGGACTCCAAGAGACCCAGTACTTC. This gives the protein CASSFGLQETQYF.